Included here is one T cell receptor (beta chain) sequence, with context. Amplified regions were TCR beta CDR3 sequences from RNA transcripts. The HTBI primer set was used in a first-round RT-PCR of the TCR CDR3. TCRdb reprocessed the multiplex PCR reads via MiXCR and lists one record per CDR3 protein. This sample yields about 640,000 distinct CDR3 sequences, of which less than 25% are seen a single time; 30% to 40% belongs to the top ten. This entry belongs to a study of T cells in Graves' hyperthyroidism and ophthalmopathy. Germline values: CDR1 SQVTM, CDR2 ANQGSEA. CDR3 size: 14 residues. The V gene lost 4 bases and the J gene lost 7 bases, with 19 bases spanning the gap.

The genes are TRBV29-1 and TRBJ2-5, with a weak D call TRBD2 (6 bases). This TCR was recovered from a man aged 25 to 40 with Graves' ophthalmopathy. The source material was blood. The CDR3: CSVVRETGAGTQYF. The CDR3 bases are TGCAGCGTTGTTAGAGAGACTGGAGCGGGGACCCAGTACTTC.